The 31 T cell receptor beta chains given below trace back to one sample, sequenced in a study of T cell responses to AZD1222 COVID-19 vaccine. Generated by immunoSEQ multiplex PCR, the TCRdb table keeps only in-frame clones and is missing some. Among 100,000 to 150,000 clones listed, 70% to 90% were seen once. The sample consisted of peripheral blood, taken 28 days after the second AZD1222 dose. Receptor source: an adult who received the AZD1222 COVID-19 vaccine.

A note on this clone: This sample includes further DNA sequences coding for the same CDR3. The rearrangement joins TRBV6-5 to TRBJ1-5, with unresolved D. Germline loops: CDR1 MNHEY, CDR2 SVGAGI. The V end was cut by 0 bases, the J end by 2 bases, with 8 bases between. The CDR3 is 15 amino acids. This CDR3 reads CASSYSSRGNQPQHF. The CDR3, as DNA: TGTGCCAGCAGTTACTCTAGCCGGGGCAATCAGCCCCAGCATTTT.

V usage is TRBV7-9 and J usage is TRBJ2-3, with D perhaps matching TRBD2 (5 bases). Germline V gives CDR1 SEHNR, CDR2 FQNEAQ (reference sequence). Trimming removed 3 bases from V and 2 bases from J, with 9 bases in between. The length of the CDR3 is 14 residues. The CDR3 nucleotides read TGTGCCAGCAGCTTGTCGGGATTCACAGATACGCAGTATTTT. Translating it yields CASSLSGFTDTQYF. Complete variable domain (other parts from reference TRBV7-9 and TRBJ2-3): DTGVSQNPRHKITKRGQNVTFRCDPISEHNRLYWYRQTLGQGPEFLTYFQNEAQLEKSRLLSDRFSAERPKGSFSTLEIQRTEQGDSAMYLCASSLSGFTDTQYFGPGTRLTVL.

The chain has TRBV4-1 and TRBJ1-1; D may be TRBD1 (5 bases). Germline values: CDR1 MGHRA, CDR2 YSYEKL. This CDR3 is built from 14 residues. V lost 4 bases, J lost 0 bases, and 9 bases lay in between. In DNA form, the CDR3 reads TGCGCCAGCAGCCCCCAGGGTATGAACACTGAAGCTTTCTTT. It codes for CASSPQGMNTEAFF.

The chain couples TRBV7-2 to TRBJ2-5; 11 nucleotides align to TRBD1. The V segment lost 5 bases and the J segment 4 bases; nucleotides outside the gene matches: 3. Germline V gene sequence: CDR1 SGHTA, CDR2 FQGNSA. This CDR3 contains 14 residues. Here the CDR3 DNA reads TGTGCCAGCAGCGGACAGGGGGCCGGAGAGACCCAGTACTTC. Its protein product is CASSGQGAGETQYF. Filled out from reference TRBV7-2 and TRBJ2-5, the complete variable domain reads GAGVSQSPSNKVTEKGKDVELRCDPISGHTALYWYRQSLGQGLEFLIYFQGNSAPDKSGLPSDRFSAERTGGSVSTLTIQRTQQEDSAVYLCASSGQGAGETQYFGPGTRLLVL.

The rearrangement uses TRBV7-9 and TRBJ1-1; D remains unclear. Trimming removed 5 bases from V and 7 bases from J, with 11 bases in between. Looked up from germline, CDR1 is SEHNR and CDR2 is FQNEAQ (reference sequence). The CDR3 consists of 12 residues. CDR3 protein: CASSAGTGEAFF. CDR3 DNA sequence: TGTGCCAGCAGCGCAGGAACCGGTGAAGCTTTCTTT.

This CDR3 reads CASSQTGVGTGELFF. CDR3 DNA: TGCGCCAGCAGCCAAACAGGGGTTGGCACCGGGGAGCTGTTTTTT. The chain recombines TRBV4-3 with TRBJ2-2, with TRBD1 identical over 7 bases. Germline lookup yields CDR1 LGHNA and CDR2 YSLEER. This CDR3 has 15 residues. V gave up 2 bases and J gave up 4 bases; unmatched junction bases: 4.

This chain connects TRBV5-4 to TRBJ1-1, with D uncertain. The V end lost 1 base, the J end lost 0 bases, and 10 bases lay between the germline ends. This CDR3 comprises 15 residues. The germline CDR1 and CDR2 sequences are SGHNT and YYREEE (reference sequence). The CDR3 sequence is CASSLSPSMNTEAFF. The CDR3 nucleotides read TGTGCCAGCAGCTTGAGTCCTTCAATGAACACTGAAGCTTTCTTT.

This clone was seen a few times. The rearrangement joins TRBV11-2 to TRBJ1-5, with D perhaps TRBD1 (5 bases). With 0 bases removed from V and 6 bases from J, the gap between germline ends came to 9 bases. CDR1 and CDR2 from the germline V gene are SGHAT and FQNNGV. The CDR3 covers 14 residues. In nucleotides, the CDR3 is TGTGCCAGCAGCTTAGATCAGGGTATTCAGCCCCAGCATTTT. Translating gives CASSLDQGIQPQHF.

The rearrangement joins TRBV7-2 to TRBJ2-7; D remains ambiguous. In germline, CDR1 is SGHTA, CDR2 FQGNSA. The CDR3 runs to 14 residues. Trimming pared 1 base from V and 3 bases from J, leaving 10 bases between. CDR3: CASSLDPSVYEQYF. The CDR3 DNA sequence: TGTGCCAGCAGCTTAGATCCCTCGGTCTACGAGCAGTACTTC.

The V call is TRBV10-3, the J call TRBJ1-5; D is unresolved. This CDR3 contains 13 residues. Per the germline V gene, CDR1 is ENHRY and CDR2 is SYGVKD. Trimming cost V 4 bases and J 3 bases, with 7 bases left between them. CDR3 DNA sequence: TGTGCCATCAGTGGCTCCTTCAATCAGCCCCAGCATTTT. Translation: CAISGSFNQPQHF.

J is TRBJ2-4 and V is TRBV6-5, with D tentatively TRBD2 (5 bases). CDR1 and CDR2 from the germline V gene are MNHEY and SVGAGI. The CDR3 covers 13 residues. The V gene lost 5 bases and the J gene lost 4 bases, with 9 bases spanning the gap. CDR3 coding DNA: TGTGCCAGCAGTAGTCAGCGGAAAAACATTCAGTACTTC. It encodes CASSSQRKNIQYF.

This chain connects TRBV2 to TRBJ2-1, with 8 nucleotides matching TRBD1. Germline CDR1 reads SNHLY; CDR2 reads FYNNEI. V was clipped by 4 bases and J by 6 bases; unmatched bases: 2. The CDR3 length is 13 residues. CDR3 in amino acids: CASSATGGNEQFF. CDR3 DNA sequence: TGTGCCAGCAGTGCAACAGGGGGCAATGAGCAGTTCTTC.

The chain recombines TRBV30 with TRBJ2-7; perhaps TRBD1 as D (5 bases). The CDR3 loop spans 14 amino acids. Per germline, CDR1 GTSNPN and CDR2 SVGIG (reference sequence). Trimming cost V 0 bases and J 5 bases, with 14 bases left between them. The CDR3 is CAWSVQGTHHEQYF. The CDR3 DNA reads as TGTGCCTGGAGTGTCCAGGGTACCCACCACGAGCAGTACTTC.

The genes are TRBV7-6 and TRBJ1-2, with TRBD1 as a possible D gene (5 bases). Germline V CDR1 and CDR2: SGHVS, FNYEAQ. V lost 4 bases and J lost 0, with 12 bases in between. The CDR3 runs 15 residues. CDR3 DNA: TGTGCCAGCAGCTCTTATACAGGTGCTAACTATGGCTACACCTTC. Translation: CASSSYTGANYGYTF. Full variable domain (missing parts from reference TRBV7-6 and TRBJ1-2): GAGVSQSPRYKVTKRGQDVALRCDPISGHVSLYWYRQALGQGPEFLTYFNYEAQQDKSGLPNDRFSAERPEGSISTLTIQRTEQRDSAMYRCASSSYTGANYGYTFGSGTRLTVV.

The chain has TRBV4-3 and TRBJ2-7, with a weak D call TRBD2 (6 bases). Germline CDR1 and CDR2: LGHNA and YSLEER. The CDR3 has 14 amino acids. V was trimmed by 1 base and J by 3 bases, leaving 10 bases between them. CDR3 loop: CASSQGRGGYEQYF. CDR3 bases: TGCGCCAGCAGCCAAGGGAGGGGAGGCTACGAGCAGTACTTC.

CDR3 bases: TGTGCCAGCAGTGAGCTAGCGGGGAGCACAGATACGCAGTATTTT. Protein: CASSELAGSTDTQYF. The chain joins TRBV2 to TRBJ2-3; 9 bases fit TRBD2. The CDR3 consists of 15 residues. The V gene's germline CDR1 is SNHLY and CDR2 FYNNEI. Unmatched junction bases numbered 1, after V lost 3 bases and J lost 0 bases.

This chain uses TRBV12-5 with TRBJ2-7, with 11 positions matching TRBD1. The V gene's germline CDR1 is LGHNT and CDR2 FRNRAP. The CDR3 contains 17 residues. The junction had 6 bases not matched to a gene; V was cut back by 0 bases and J by 2 bases. This CDR3 is CASGLVTGTGGPYEQYF. For the CDR3, the DNA is TGTGCTAGTGGTTTGGTAACCGGGACAGGGGGTCCCTACGAGCAGTACTTC.

This rearrangement joins TRBV2 to TRBJ2-2; 7 nucleotides align to TRBD1. This CDR3 is built from 17 residues. V shed 3 bases and J 2 bases; nucleotides not matched to a gene: 9. Germline V lookup: CDR1 SNHLY, CDR2 FYNNEI. CDR3 sequence: CASSEVWAGGNTGELFF. The CDR3 coding sequence is TGTGCCAGCAGTGAGGTGTGGGCAGGGGGAAACACCGGGGAGCTGTTTTTT.

The table lists this clone with a count of one. The rearrangement joins TRBV18 to TRBJ1-4, with D possibly TRBD1 on 6 matching bases. The CDR3 loop spans 15 amino acids. Trimming left V 0 bases short and J 2 bases short, with 7 bases between. Germline V gene data show CDR1 as KGHSH and CDR2 as LQKENI. The CDR3 DNA reads as TGTGCCAGCTCACCACCGGACAGTACTAATGAAAAACTGTTTTTT. This translates into CASSPPDSTNEKLFF.

The rearrangement uses TRBV19 and TRBJ2-7, with 8 bases that match TRBD2. Germline V lookup: CDR1 LNHDA, CDR2 SQIVND (reference sequence). This CDR3 is 13 amino acids long. The trim removed 8 bases at V and 2 bases at J, leaving 5 bases unmatched. CDR3 in amino acids: CASSREGAYEQYF. The CDR3 DNA reads TGTGCCAGTTCTCGGGAGGGCGCCTACGAGCAGTACTTC.

V and J are TRBV7-2 and TRBJ1-5, with 10 bases that match TRBD1. V lost 1 base to trimming and J lost 3 bases; unmatched junction nucleotides: 12. CDR3 length equals 19 residues. The germline CDR1 and CDR2 sequences are SGHTA and FQGNSA. The CDR3 loop is CASSLGSHAGQGYNQPQHF. As DNA, the CDR3 is TGTGCCAGCAGCTTAGGTTCCCACGCGGGACAGGGGTACAATCAGCCCCAGCATTTT.

This clone was seen a few times. The V gene is TRBV27, the J gene TRBJ2-1; possible D gene TRBD2, 6 bases. The CDR3 is 17 residues long. Per the germline V gene, CDR1 is MNHEY and CDR2 is SMNVEV (reference sequence). The ends were cut back, 6 bases at V and 7 bases at J, with 25 bases in the middle. The chain's CDR3 is CASSRNFGRDGWNEQFF. The CDR3 region has the DNA TGTGCCAGCAGCCGTAATTTTGGGCGGGATGGGTGGAATGAGCAGTTCTTC.

V and J are TRBV7-7 and TRBJ2-2; no clear D. V was shortened by 6 bases and J by 1 base, with 6 bases between the two germline ends. The CDR3 has 13 amino acids. In germline, CDR1 is SSHAT, CDR2 FNYEAQ (reference sequence). The CDR3 bases are TGTGCCAGCAGTAACCGGAACACCGGGGAGCTGTTTTTT. This codes for CASSNRNTGELFF.

The chain recombines TRBV19 with TRBJ1-1, with a weak D call TRBD1 (5 bases). V was cut by 3 bases and J by 0 bases, with 11 bases left in between. Germline lookup yields CDR1 LNHDA and CDR2 SQIVND (reference sequence). The CDR3 extends over 15 amino acids. The CDR3 loop is CASSILTGVNTEAFF. CDR3 nucleotide sequence: TGTGCCAGTAGTATTCTAACAGGTGTGAACACTGAAGCTTTCTTT.

The chain employs TRBV28 and TRBJ2-2, with D perhaps matching TRBD1 or TRBD2 (5 bases each). V was cut by 8 bases and J by 3 bases, with 7 bases left in between. The CDR3 contains 12 residues. Germline-derived CDR1 and CDR2 are MDHEN and SYDVKM. The DNA of the CDR3 is TGTGCCAGCGAGGGGTACACCGGGGAGCTGTTTTTT. Translating gives CASEGYTGELFF. Complete variable domain (other parts from reference TRBV28 and TRBJ2-2): DVKVTQSSRYLVKRTGEKVFLECVQDMDHENMFWYRQDPGLGLRLIYFSYDVKMKEKGDIPEGYSVSREKKERFSLILESASTNQTSMYLCASEGYTGELFFGEGSRLTVL.

The gene calls are TRBV6-5 and TRBJ2-1, with D tentatively TRBD2 (6 bases). V was shortened by 2 bases and J by 0 bases, with 11 bases between the two germline ends. The CDR3 sequence is 16 residues long. CDR1 is MNHEY, CDR2 SVGAGI, per germline. The CDR3 bases are TGTGCCAGCAGTTACAGGGCGGGGAGCTCCTACAATGAGCAGTTCTTC. Translating it yields CASSYRAGSSYNEQFF.

This chain joins TRBV5-1 and TRBJ2-3; TRBD1 is a possible D gene (5 bases). The CDR3 runs 14 residues. V shed 2 bases and J shed 0 bases, with 7 bases lying between them. Per the germline V gene, CDR1 is SGHRS and CDR2 is YFSETQ. The CDR3 DNA is TGCGCCAGCAGCTTACAGGTTAGCACAGATACGCAGTATTTT. This encodes CASSLQVSTDTQYF.

This clone was counted only a few times. J is TRBJ1-2 and V is TRBV20-1; a weak D match, TRBD1 (6 bases). CDR1 is DFQATT, CDR2 SNEGSKA, per germline (reference sequence). Trimming took 3 bases from V and 8 from J, leaving 13 bases between them. There are 12 residues in the CDR3. The CDR3 protein is CSASSGDWGYTF. CDR3 bases: TGCAGTGCTAGTTCAGGGGATTGGGGCTACACCTTC.

CDR3 DNA: TGTGCCAGCAGCTTGGACGCAGTCTCCTACAATGAGCAGTTCTTC. Amino acid sequence: CASSLDAVSYNEQFF. The V gene is TRBV11-3, the J gene TRBJ2-1; no clear D. CDR1 and CDR2 (germline): SGHNT, YENEEA. This CDR3 has 15 amino acids. With 3 bases removed from V and 0 bases from J, the gap between germline ends came to 9 bases. Full variable domain (outside the CDR3, taken from reference TRBV11-3 and TRBJ2-1): EAGVVQSPRYKIIEKKQPVAFWCNPISGHNTLYWYLQNLGQGPELLIRYENEEAVDDSQLPKDRFSAERLKGVDSTLKIQPAELGDSAVYLCASSLDAVSYNEQFFGPGTRLTVL.

The V gene is TRBV19, the J gene TRBJ1-3, with TRBD1 matching over 8 bases. The CDR3 consists of 16 residues. Germline V lookup: CDR1 LNHDA, CDR2 SQIVND (reference sequence). The V segment lost 4 bases and the J segment 3 bases; nucleotides outside the gene matches: 8. The CDR3 sequence: CASSTYFGQGGNTIYF. DNA of the CDR3: TGTGCCAGTAGTACATACTTCGGACAGGGTGGAAACACCATATATTTT.

The genes are TRBV4-1 and TRBJ1-1; weak D call: TRBD1 (6 bases). The CDR3 is 16 amino acids. The germline V gene encodes CDR1 MGHRA and CDR2 YSYEKL. V lost 0 bases, J lost 5 bases, and 16 bases lay in between. CDR3 amino acids: CASSQEIQGGSTEAFF. Here the CDR3 DNA reads TGCGCCAGCAGCCAAGAGATACAGGGAGGGAGTACTGAAGCTTTCTTT.